One and the same sample provided the 3 T cell receptor beta chains below, sequenced in a study of cytomegalovirus exposure and HLA in healthy donors. PCR primers comprised 60 Vbeta and 13 Jbeta primers. Clones were read by immunoSEQ multiplex PCR, and TCRdb kept only the in-frame ones, dropping some. This sample has hundreds of thousands of clones, with approximately 80% found just once. Sequenced: PBMCs. These TCRs come from a woman aged 40 to 50 in good health and CMV-seronegative.

The count of this clone is one. The rearrangement uses TRBV9 and TRBJ1-2, with 7 bases matching TRBD1. In germline, CDR1 is SGDLS, CDR2 YYNGEE. After removal of 3 bases from V and 4 bases from J, the junction contained 6 bases not matched to a gene. The CDR3 is 14 amino acids. CDR3 in amino acids: CASSDTWTGYGYTF. The CDR3, as DNA: TGTGCCAGCAGCGACACGTGGACAGGCTATGGCTACACCTTC.

The CDR3 bases are TGTGCCGGTTCGTTTTCGGGGGAGACCGGGGAGCTGTTTTTT. It is translated as CAGSFSGETGELFF. V gene TRBV6-6 combines with J gene TRBJ2-2; D might be TRBD2 (6 bases). Germline V gene sequence: CDR1 MNHNY, CDR2 SVGAGI (reference sequence). V lost 11 bases, J lost 5 bases, and 18 bases lay in between. CDR3 length equals 14 residues.

The sample holds one count of this clone. This chain connects TRBV13 to TRBJ2-7; possibly TRBD2 for D (6 bases). This CDR3 contains 14 residues. V was shortened by 0 bases and J by 1 base, with 7 bases between the two germline ends. The germline V gene has CDR1 PRHDT and CDR2 FYEKMQ (reference sequence). This CDR3 is CASSLGGTSYEQYF. As DNA, the CDR3 is TGTGCCAGCAGCTTAGGAGGGACTTCCTACGAGCAGTACTTC.